This T cell receptor (beta chain) was sequenced in a study of blood T cell repertoires in COVID-19. Across the study: Sources were T cells, B-cell-depleted T cells, or PBMCs; the material itself was cDNA or gDNA.

For recovered donors of Cohort 3, there were two negative PCRs, clearance, or symptom resolution. Germline CDR1 SNHLY, CDR2 FYNNEI. V lost 2 bases and J lost 1, with 18 bases in between. The CDR3 totals 18 residues. Using immunoSEQ multiplex PCR, the repertoire was profiled, and TCRdb retains in-frame clones only, with some absent. The sample contains 300,000 to 350,000 clones, around 85% of which appear only once. This clonotype originated in a man under 40 who had recovered from COVID-19. The specimen sequenced was PBMCs or T cells enriched from blood (not recorded which). The chain uses TRBV2 and TRBJ2-1; possibly TRBD2 for D (5 bases). CDR3 DNA sequence: TGTGCCAGCAGTGAATACGGGATGGCCTTAAGGTCCTACAATGAGCAGTTCTTC. Translation: CASSEYGMALRSYNEQFF.